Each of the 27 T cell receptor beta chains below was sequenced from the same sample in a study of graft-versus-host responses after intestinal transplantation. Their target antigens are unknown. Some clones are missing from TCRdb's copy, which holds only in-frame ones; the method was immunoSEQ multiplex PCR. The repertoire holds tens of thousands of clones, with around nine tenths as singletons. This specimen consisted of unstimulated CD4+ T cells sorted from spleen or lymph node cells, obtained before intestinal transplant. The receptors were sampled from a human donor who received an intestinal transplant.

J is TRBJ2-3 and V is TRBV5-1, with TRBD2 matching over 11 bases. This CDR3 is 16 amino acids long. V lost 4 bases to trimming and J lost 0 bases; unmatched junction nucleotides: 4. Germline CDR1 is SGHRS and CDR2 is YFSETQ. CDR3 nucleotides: TGCGCCAGCAGCCCTCGGACTAGCGGGAGCACAGATACGCAGTATTTT. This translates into CASSPRTSGSTDTQYF.

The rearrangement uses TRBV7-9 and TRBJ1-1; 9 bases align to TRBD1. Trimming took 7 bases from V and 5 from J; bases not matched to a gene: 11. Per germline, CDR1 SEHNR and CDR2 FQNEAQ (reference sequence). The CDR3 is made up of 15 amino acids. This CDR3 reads CASTPGTGRGTEAFF. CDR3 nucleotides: TGTGCCAGCACCCCCGGGACAGGGAGAGGAACTGAAGCTTTCTTT.

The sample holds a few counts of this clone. CDR3 in amino acids: CASSLASGIYGYTF. The DNA of the CDR3 is TGCGCCAGCAGCTTGGCGTCAGGAATCTATGGCTACACCTTC. The chain uses TRBV5-1 and TRBJ1-2; D uncertain. Trimming pared 0 bases from V and 4 bases from J, leaving 10 bases between. Germline V gene sequence: CDR1 SGHRS, CDR2 YFSETQ. The CDR3 loop spans 14 amino acids.

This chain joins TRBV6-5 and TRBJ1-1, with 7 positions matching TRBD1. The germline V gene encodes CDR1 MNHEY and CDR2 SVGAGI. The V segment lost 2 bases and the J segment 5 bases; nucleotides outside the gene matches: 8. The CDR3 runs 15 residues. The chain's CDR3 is CASSYQGRGRTEAFF. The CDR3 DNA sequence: TGTGCCAGCAGTTACCAAGGAAGGGGGCGTACTGAAGCTTTCTTT.

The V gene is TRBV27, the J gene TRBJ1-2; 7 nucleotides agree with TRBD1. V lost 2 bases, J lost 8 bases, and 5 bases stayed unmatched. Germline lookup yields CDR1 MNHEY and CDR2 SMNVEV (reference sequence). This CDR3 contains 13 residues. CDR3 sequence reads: CASSLKGAGGYTF. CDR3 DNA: TGTGCCAGCAGTTTAAAGGGGGCGGGAGGCTACACCTTC.

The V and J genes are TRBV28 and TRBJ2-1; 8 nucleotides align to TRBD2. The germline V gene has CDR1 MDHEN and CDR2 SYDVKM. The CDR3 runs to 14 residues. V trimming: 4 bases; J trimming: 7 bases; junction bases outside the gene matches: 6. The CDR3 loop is CASSSTSELNEQFF. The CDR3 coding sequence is TGTGCCAGCAGTTCGACTAGCGAGCTTAATGAGCAGTTCTTC.

CDR3 sequence reads: CASSPGGLSYEQYF. The CDR3 region has the DNA TGTGCCAGCAGCCCGGGAGGGTTATCCTACGAGCAGTACTTC. The chain combines TRBV27 with TRBJ2-7; 8 nucleotides match TRBD2. The CDR3 totals 14 residues. The germline CDR1 and CDR2 sequences are MNHEY and SMNVEV (reference sequence). V gave up 6 bases and J gave up 1 base; unmatched junction bases: 5.

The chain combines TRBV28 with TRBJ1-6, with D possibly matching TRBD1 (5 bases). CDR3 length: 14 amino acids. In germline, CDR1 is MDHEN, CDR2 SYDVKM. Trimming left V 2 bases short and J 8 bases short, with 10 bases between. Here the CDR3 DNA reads TGTGCCAGCAGTTTAATCAGGGTGGATTCACCCCTCCACTTT. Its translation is CASSLIRVDSPLHF.

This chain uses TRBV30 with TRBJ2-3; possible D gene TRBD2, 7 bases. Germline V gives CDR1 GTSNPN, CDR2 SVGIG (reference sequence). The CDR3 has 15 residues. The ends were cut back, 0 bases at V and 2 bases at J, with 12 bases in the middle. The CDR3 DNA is TGTGCCTGGAGTGTACACGGGGGGCTCACAGATACGCAGTATTTT. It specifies CAWSVHGGLTDTQYF.

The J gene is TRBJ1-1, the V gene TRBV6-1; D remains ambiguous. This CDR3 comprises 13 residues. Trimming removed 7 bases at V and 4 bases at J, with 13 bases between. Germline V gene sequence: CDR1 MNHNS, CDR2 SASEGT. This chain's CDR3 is CASTEKGGTEAFF. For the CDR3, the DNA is TGTGCCAGCACTGAGAAGGGAGGCACTGAAGCTTTCTTT.

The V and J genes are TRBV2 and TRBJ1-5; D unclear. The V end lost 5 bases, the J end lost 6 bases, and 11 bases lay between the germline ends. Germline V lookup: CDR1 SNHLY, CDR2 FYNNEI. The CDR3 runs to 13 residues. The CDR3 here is CASSTQEGQPQHF. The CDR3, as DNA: TGTGCCAGCAGTACCCAAGAGGGTCAGCCCCAGCATTTT.

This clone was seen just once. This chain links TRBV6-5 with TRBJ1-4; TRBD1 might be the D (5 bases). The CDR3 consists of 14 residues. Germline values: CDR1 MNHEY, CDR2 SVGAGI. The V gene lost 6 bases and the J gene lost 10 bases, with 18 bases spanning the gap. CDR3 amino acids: CASREPRPGGKLFF. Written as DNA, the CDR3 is TGTGCCAGCAGGGAACCTAGGCCGGGGGGAAAACTGTTTTTT.

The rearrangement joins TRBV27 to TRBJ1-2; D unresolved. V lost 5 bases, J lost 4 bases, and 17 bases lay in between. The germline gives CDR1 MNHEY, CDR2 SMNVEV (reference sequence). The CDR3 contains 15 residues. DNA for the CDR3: TGTGCCAGCAGTCCCGACATGCGGGCTGCCTATGGCTACACCTTC. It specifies CASSPDMRAAYGYTF.

The DNA for the CDR3 is TGTGCCAGTAGTTCTTGGTCGACAGGGGGCCTCCCCTACGAGCAGTACTTC. This encodes CASSSWSTGGLPYEQYF. The gene calls are TRBV19 and TRBJ2-7; the match to TRBD1 covers 10 bases. The germline gives CDR1 LNHDA, CDR2 SQIVND (reference sequence). J gave up 2 bases and V 5 bases, and 12 bases lay outside the gene matches. The CDR3 loop spans 17 amino acids.

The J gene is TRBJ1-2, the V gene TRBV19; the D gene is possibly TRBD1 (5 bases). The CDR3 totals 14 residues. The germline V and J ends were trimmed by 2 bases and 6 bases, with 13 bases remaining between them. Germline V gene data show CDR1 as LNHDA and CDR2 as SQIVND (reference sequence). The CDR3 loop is CASSISPGSNGYTF. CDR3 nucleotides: TGTGCCAGTAGTATATCCCCAGGGTCGAATGGCTACACCTTC.

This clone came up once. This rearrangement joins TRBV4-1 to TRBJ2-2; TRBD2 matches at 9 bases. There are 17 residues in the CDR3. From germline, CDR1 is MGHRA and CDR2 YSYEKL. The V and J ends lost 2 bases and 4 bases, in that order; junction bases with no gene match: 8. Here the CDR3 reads CASSQYSSGVSTGELFF. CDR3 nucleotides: TGCGCCAGCAGCCAATACTCTAGCGGGGTGTCCACCGGGGAGCTGTTTTTT.

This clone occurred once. DNA for the CDR3: TGCGCCAGCAGCTTGGTCGGGACTAGCGGGGTATACGAGCAGTACTTC. Its translation is CASSLVGTSGVYEQYF. The chain combines TRBV5-1 with TRBJ2-7, with 13 bases fitting TRBD2. Trimming took 0 bases from V and 4 from J; bases not matched to a gene: 4. Germline values: CDR1 SGHRS, CDR2 YFSETQ. The length of the CDR3 is 16 residues.

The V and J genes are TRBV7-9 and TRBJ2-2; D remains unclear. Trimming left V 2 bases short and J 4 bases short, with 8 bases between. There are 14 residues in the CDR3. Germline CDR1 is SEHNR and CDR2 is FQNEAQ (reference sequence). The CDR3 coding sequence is TGTGCCAGCAGCTTAAGTAGTCGCACCGGGGAGCTGTTTTTT. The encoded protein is CASSLSSRTGELFF.

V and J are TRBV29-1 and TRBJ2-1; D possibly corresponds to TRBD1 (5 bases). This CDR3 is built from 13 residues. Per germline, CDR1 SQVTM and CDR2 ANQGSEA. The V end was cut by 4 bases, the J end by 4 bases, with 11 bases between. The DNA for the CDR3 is TGCAGCGTTGGCAGGGCCACTTACAATGAGCAGTTCTTC. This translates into CSVGRATYNEQFF.

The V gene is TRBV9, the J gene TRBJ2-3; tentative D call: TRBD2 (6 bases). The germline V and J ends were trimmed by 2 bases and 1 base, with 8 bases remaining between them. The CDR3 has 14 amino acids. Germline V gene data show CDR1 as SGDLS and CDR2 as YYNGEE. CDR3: CASSVEGRTDTQYF. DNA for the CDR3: TGTGCCAGCAGCGTGGAGGGGCGCACAGATACGCAGTATTTT.

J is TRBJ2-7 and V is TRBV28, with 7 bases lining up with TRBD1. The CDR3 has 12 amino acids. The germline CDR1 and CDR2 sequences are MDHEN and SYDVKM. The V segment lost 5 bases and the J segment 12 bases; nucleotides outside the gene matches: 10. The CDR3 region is CASSIPGQLLYF. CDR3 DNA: TGTGCCAGCAGTATACCGGGACAGCTCTTGTACTTC.

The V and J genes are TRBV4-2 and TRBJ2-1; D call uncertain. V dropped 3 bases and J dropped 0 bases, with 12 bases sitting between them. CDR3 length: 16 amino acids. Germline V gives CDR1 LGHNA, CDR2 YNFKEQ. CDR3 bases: TGTGCCAGCAGCCAGCGAGCGCCGAGCTCCTACAATGAGCAGTTCTTC. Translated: CASSQRAPSSYNEQFF.

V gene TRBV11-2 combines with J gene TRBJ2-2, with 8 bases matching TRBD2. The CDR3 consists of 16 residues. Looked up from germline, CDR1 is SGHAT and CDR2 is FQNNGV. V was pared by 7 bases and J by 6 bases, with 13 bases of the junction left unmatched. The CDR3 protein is CASTTRAGVIAGELFF. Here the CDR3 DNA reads TGTGCCAGCACCACCCGAGCGGGGGTTATTGCCGGGGAGCTGTTTTTT.

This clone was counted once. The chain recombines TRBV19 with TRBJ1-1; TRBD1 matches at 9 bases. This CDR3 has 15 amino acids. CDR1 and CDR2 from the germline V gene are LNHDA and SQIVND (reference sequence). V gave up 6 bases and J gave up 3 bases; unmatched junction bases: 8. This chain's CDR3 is CASRVNRGQDTEAFF. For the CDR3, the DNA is TGTGCCAGTAGGGTGAACAGGGGGCAGGACACTGAAGCTTTCTTT.

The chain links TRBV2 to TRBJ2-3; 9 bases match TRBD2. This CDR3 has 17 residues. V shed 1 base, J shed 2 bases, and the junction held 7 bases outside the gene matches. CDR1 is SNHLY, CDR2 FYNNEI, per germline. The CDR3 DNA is TGTGCCAGCAGTGAAGTAGCGGGGGCCAGATACACAGATACGCAGTATTTT. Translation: CASSEVAGARYTDTQYF.

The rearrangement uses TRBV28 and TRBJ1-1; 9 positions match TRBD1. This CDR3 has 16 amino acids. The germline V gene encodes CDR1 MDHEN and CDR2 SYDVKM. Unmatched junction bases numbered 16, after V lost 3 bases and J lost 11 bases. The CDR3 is CASSLVHRGQRSDAFF. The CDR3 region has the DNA TGTGCCAGCAGTTTGGTACACAGGGGGCAGCGGAGTGATGCTTTCTTT.

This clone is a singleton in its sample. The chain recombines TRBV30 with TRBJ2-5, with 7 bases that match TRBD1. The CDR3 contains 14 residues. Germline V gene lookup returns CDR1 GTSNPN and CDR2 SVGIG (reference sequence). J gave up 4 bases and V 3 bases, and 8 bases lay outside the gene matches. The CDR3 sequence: CAWRETGKRETQYF. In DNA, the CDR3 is TGTGCCTGGAGGGAGACAGGGAAGAGAGAGACCCAGTACTTC.